The 29 T cell receptor beta chains presented below share a single source sample, sequenced in a study of vaccination effects on CD4 cells after COVID-19. Their antigens remain unidentified. Subsequent to a culture period of less than twelve days, CD4+ T cells were isolated. The method was immunoSEQ multiplex PCR; TCRdb's version includes in-frame clones alone and lacks a portion of them. The top ten clones hold less than 3% of a sample with about 38,000 clones, 82% of them seen once. The sequencing used CD4+ T cells from PBMCs cultured without peptide, collected before COVID-19 vaccination. The source of these receptors is a human donor who received a COVID-19 vaccine.

This clone was detected once. J is TRBJ2-1 and V is TRBV5-1; 7 bases match TRBD1. Per germline, CDR1 SGHRS and CDR2 YFSETQ. Trimming took 6 bases from V and 4 from J; bases not matched to a gene: 7. The CDR3 totals 14 residues. CDR3 in DNA: TGCGCCAGCACAGTGGGACAGAGTTACAATGAGCAGTTCTTC. As protein: CASTVGQSYNEQFF.

The chain carries TRBV28 and TRBJ1-3; D gene ambiguous. V gave up 7 bases and J gave up 9 bases, with 13 bases separating them. This CDR3 is built from 12 residues. Germline V gene data show CDR1 as MDHEN and CDR2 as SYDVKM. CDR3 bases: TGTGCCAGCAATAGGGCTTCGGGCACCATATATTTT. Protein sequence: CASNRASGTIYF.

The chain combines TRBV19 with TRBJ1-5; the match to TRBD1 covers 8 bases. Germline assignment: CDR1 LNHDA and CDR2 SQIVND (reference sequence). V dropped 5 bases and J dropped 5; count of bases not matched to a gene: 8. The CDR3 is made up of 15 amino acids. The DNA of the CDR3 is TGTGCCAGTAGTTCAGCAGGGGGCCGGGATCAGCCCCAGCATTTT. This translates into CASSSAGGRDQPQHF.

The rearrangement uses TRBV2 and TRBJ1-4, with D unresolved. Trimming removed 4 bases from V and 0 bases from J, with 9 bases in between. Germline values: CDR1 SNHLY, CDR2 FYNNEI. The CDR3 extends over 15 amino acids. The CDR3 region is CASSVEVATNEKLFF. The CDR3 bases are TGTGCCAGCAGTGTTGAAGTTGCAACTAATGAAAAACTGTTTTTT.

The J gene is TRBJ2-7, the V gene TRBV6-2 or TRBV6-3, with TRBD2 identical over 8 bases. The CDR3 consists of 14 residues. CDR1 and CDR2 from the germline V gene are MNHEY and SVGEGT. With 6 bases clipped from V and 3 bases from J, the junction kept 7 bases outside the gene matches. The CDR3 nucleotides are TGTGCCAGCAGCAGGGCGGGGGGTAACTACGAGCAGTACGTC. It translates to CASSRAGGNYEQYV.

This chain links TRBV28 with TRBJ1-6; the D is unclear. This CDR3 spans 15 amino acids. The V end was cut by 3 bases, the J end by 7 bases, with 13 bases between. From germline, CDR1 is MDHEN and CDR2 SYDVKM. The CDR3, as DNA: TGTGCCAGCAGTTTGAGGCGGGCCGTAAATTCACCCCTCCACTTT. This codes for CASSLRRAVNSPLHF.

The chain links TRBV4-2 to TRBJ2-5; D is unresolved. V was pared by 0 bases and J by 3 bases, with 5 bases between. Germline V gene data show CDR1 as LGHNA and CDR2 as YNFKEQ. This CDR3 comprises 13 residues. The CDR3 sequence: CASSQDWKETQYF. The CDR3 DNA reads TGTGCCAGCAGCCAAGATTGGAAAGAGACCCAGTACTTC.

The rearrangement joins TRBV7-2 to TRBJ1-1, with unresolved D. The V gene's germline CDR1 is SGHTA and CDR2 FQGNSA. Trimming removed 2 bases from V and 0 bases from J, with 10 bases in between. The CDR3 sequence is 15 residues long. This CDR3 reads CASSLQQLMNTEAFF. The CDR3 bases are TGTGCCAGCAGCTTACAACAGCTCATGAACACTGAAGCTTTCTTT.

The chain employs TRBV7-9 and TRBJ1-2; D is possibly TRBD1 (6 bases). Per the germline V gene, CDR1 is SEHNR and CDR2 is FQNEAQ (reference sequence). This CDR3 region has 14 residues. Trimming took 1 base from V and 5 from J, leaving 11 bases between them. The CDR3, as DNA: TGTGCCAGCAGCTTAGGGGGGCTTGGGTATGGCTACACCTTC. It translates to CASSLGGLGYGYTF. Variable domain in full (rest from reference TRBV7-9 and TRBJ1-2): DTGVSQNPRHKITKRGQNVTFRCDPISEHNRLYWYRQTLGQGPEFLTYFQNEAQLEKSRLLSDRFSAERPKGSFSTLEIQRTEQGDSAMYLCASSLGGLGYGYTFGSGTRLTVV.

The V gene is TRBV7-3, the J gene TRBJ2-5, with 7 nucleotides matching TRBD1. V shed 4 bases and J 3 bases; nucleotides not matched to a gene: 8. Germline CDR1 SGHTA, CDR2 FQGTGA. The CDR3 extends over 15 amino acids. Written as DNA, the CDR3 is TGTGCCAGCAGCTCCCGGATAACAGGGGAAGAGACCCAGTACTTC. Protein sequence: CASSSRITGEETQYF.

This clone occurred a few times. The chain recombines TRBV3-1 (or the pseudogene TRBV3-2) with TRBJ1-1; D unresolved. This CDR3 has 12 amino acids. Germline lookup yields CDR1 LGHDT and CDR2 YNNKEL (reference sequence). V lost 2 bases and J lost 7, with 8 bases in between. CDR3 DNA: TGTGCCAGCAGCCAACTCGTAGGTGAAGCTTTCTTT. Its translation is CASSQLVGEAFF.

The J gene is TRBJ2-2, the V gene TRBV13; D is perhaps TRBD1 (6 bases). The length of the CDR3 is 16 residues. The germline V and J ends were trimmed by 1 base and 9 bases, with 18 bases remaining between them. Germline V gene lookup returns CDR1 PRHDT and CDR2 FYEKMQ (reference sequence). As DNA, the CDR3 is TGTGCCAGCAGCTTAGACCTAGCCCCAGGGGACCGGGAGCTGTTTTTT. It encodes CASSLDLAPGDRELFF.

The chain couples TRBV28 to TRBJ1-4, with 7 bases that match TRBD1. Trimming took 6 bases from V and 1 from J; bases not matched to a gene: 2. This CDR3 is built from 14 residues. The germline V gene has CDR1 MDHEN and CDR2 SYDVKM. The CDR3 DNA reads as TGTGCCAGCAGGCAGGGGGGAACTAATGAAAAACTGTTTTTT. As protein: CASRQGGTNEKLFF.

The gene calls are TRBV15 and TRBJ2-1; 8 nucleotides line up with TRBD2. The CDR3 length is 15 residues. Germline values: CDR1 LNHNV, CDR2 YYDKDF (reference sequence). V shed 6 bases, J shed 2 bases, and the junction held 6 bases outside the gene matches. The CDR3 spells CATRPPGGPYNEQFF. CDR3 sequence (DNA): TGTGCCACCAGGCCCCCGGGGGGGCCCTACAATGAGCAGTTCTTC. The full variable domain, with the rest looked up from reference TRBV15 and TRBJ2-1, is DAMVIQNPRYQVTQFGKPVTLSCSQTLNHNVMYWYQQKSSQAPKLLFHYYDKDFNNEADTPDNFQSRRPNTSFCFLDIRSPGLGDTAMYLCATRPPGGPYNEQFFGPGTRLTVL.

The rearrangement uses TRBV5-1 and TRBJ1-6; 8 bases are a match to TRBD1. The CDR3 is made up of 16 amino acids. Trimming removed 3 bases from V and 5 bases from J; junction bases left unmatched: 7. CDR1 and CDR2 from the germline V gene are SGHRS and YFSETQ. CDR3 region: CASSSLGQGDNSPLHF. In nucleotides, the CDR3 is TGCGCCAGCAGCTCTTTAGGACAGGGCGATAATTCACCCCTCCACTTT.

The V gene is TRBV6-5, the J gene TRBJ2-5; D is uncertain. V was clipped by 7 bases and J by 1 base, with 10 bases between them. There are 13 residues in the CDR3. The germline V gene encodes CDR1 MNHEY and CDR2 SVGAGI. The DNA of the CDR3 is TGTGCCAGCAAGAGAGGCGGCCAAGAGACCCAGTACTTC. This encodes CASKRGGQETQYF.

This rearrangement joins TRBV10-3 to TRBJ2-1; D ambiguous. The length of the CDR3 is 13 residues. With 4 bases removed from V and 7 bases from J, the gap between germline ends came to 11 bases. Germline V CDR1 and CDR2: ENHRY, SYGVKD. The CDR3 DNA is TGTGCCATCAGTGGGCAGGATAGAAATGAGCAGTTCTTC. This sequence encodes CAISGQDRNEQFF.

This chain links TRBV23-1 with TRBJ2-2, with D maybe TRBD2 (5 bases). TRBV23-1 is labeled an ORF, and its function is uncertain. The V gene lost 3 bases and the J gene lost 6 bases, with 8 bases spanning the gap. The CDR3 is 13 amino acids. The DNA for the CDR3 is TGCGCCAGCAGTCAGAGGGTAGCCGGGGAGCTGTTTTTT. Translating gives CASSQRVAGELFF.

This chain uses TRBV7-3 with TRBJ2-2; 7 bases fit TRBD1. From germline, CDR1 is SGHTA and CDR2 FQGTGA. V was pared by 5 bases and J by 0 bases, with 9 bases of the junction left unmatched. The CDR3 spans 17 residues. CDR3 sequence reads: CASSPRPGQPNTGELFF. CDR3 nucleotides: TGTGCCAGCAGCCCGCGGCCGGGACAGCCGAACACCGGGGAGCTGTTTTTT.

This chain links TRBV12-1 with TRBJ2-7. TRBV12-1 constitutes a pseudogene. The CDR3 has 15 residues. Here the CDR3 reads CASSPRDRSSYEQYV. DNA for the CDR3: TGTGCCAGCAGCCCCCGGGACCGGAGTTCCTACGAGCAGTACGTC.

The chain carries TRBV5-1 and TRBJ2-3; D remains unclear. Trimming left V 4 bases short and J 6 bases short, with 12 bases between. CDR1 is SGHRS, CDR2 YFSETQ, per germline. CDR3 length: 13 amino acids. Here the CDR3 DNA reads TGCGCCAGCAGCCGCACTATAACCGATACGCAGTATTTT. The encoded protein is CASSRTITDTQYF.

The V call is TRBV7-2, the J call TRBJ1-5, with D possibly TRBD1 on 5 matching bases. Trimming removed 1 base from V and 6 bases from J, with 13 bases in between. Per the germline V gene, CDR1 is SGHTA and CDR2 is FQGNSA. The CDR3 totals 15 residues. The CDR3 protein is CASSLGLGASQPQHF. Here the CDR3 DNA reads TGTGCCAGCAGCTTAGGGTTAGGGGCGAGTCAGCCCCAGCATTTT.

This chain links TRBV7-3 with TRBJ2-2; no clear D gene. V dropped 4 bases and J dropped 2 bases, with 8 bases sitting between them. CDR1 and CDR2 from the germline V gene are SGHTA and FQGTGA. The CDR3 is 14 residues long. The CDR3 sequence: CASSSQINTGELFF. The CDR3 region has the DNA TGTGCCAGCAGCTCCCAGATAAACACCGGGGAGCTGTTTTTT.

The chain joins TRBV5-5 to TRBJ2-5, with a tentative D call TRBD1 (6 bases). Germline values: CDR1 SGHKS, CDR2 YYEKEE (reference sequence). The V end was cut by 6 bases, the J end by 1 base, with 16 bases between. The CDR3 totals 15 residues. Written as DNA, the CDR3 is TGTGCCAGCACCAAGATATGGACAGTCCAAGAGACCCAGTACTTC. It codes for CASTKIWTVQETQYF.

In its sample, this clone was seen once. The gene calls are TRBV7-9 and TRBJ2-3; 15 nucleotides match TRBD2. V trimming: 6 bases; J trimming: 2 bases; junction bases outside the gene matches: 6. This CDR3 is built from 17 residues. Germline values: CDR1 SEHNR, CDR2 FQNEAQ (reference sequence). Written as DNA, the CDR3 is TGTGCCAGCAGTAGAGGGACTAGCGGGGGGTTCACAGATACGCAGTATTTT. Translation gives CASSRGTSGGFTDTQYF.

The chain carries TRBV7-3 and TRBJ1-5; 7 bases line up with TRBD1. Per the germline V gene, CDR1 is SGHTA and CDR2 is FQGTGA. V shed 8 bases, J shed 3 bases, and the junction held 4 bases outside the gene matches. This CDR3 is 13 amino acids long. This CDR3 reads CASAGQNNQPQHF. CDR3 DNA sequence: TGTGCCAGCGCGGGACAGAACAATCAGCCCCAGCATTTT.

This chain connects TRBV5-1 to TRBJ2-5; TRBD2 agrees at 8 bases. V shed 3 bases and J 4 bases; nucleotides not matched to a gene: 5. Germline-derived CDR1 and CDR2 are SGHRS and YFSETQ. The CDR3 length is 14 residues. CDR3 region: CASSSGGGLETQYF. CDR3 DNA sequence: TGCGCCAGCAGCTCCGGGGGGGGTTTAGAGACCCAGTACTTC.

A few counts support this clone. The chain combines TRBV2 with TRBJ2-7; TRBD1 agrees at 8 bases. The germline V gene has CDR1 SNHLY and CDR2 FYNNEI. With 3 bases clipped from V and 3 bases from J, the junction kept 10 bases outside the gene matches. The CDR3 contains 16 residues. In DNA form, the CDR3 reads TGTGCCAGCAGTGATTCAGACAGGGGATTTATCTACGAGCAGTACGTC. It is translated as CASSDSDRGFIYEQYV.

The J gene is TRBJ2-7, the V gene TRBV2, with unresolved D. The CDR3 has 13 residues. Per the germline V gene, CDR1 is SNHLY and CDR2 is FYNNEI. V lost 6 bases and J 5 bases, leaving 14 bases between the germline ends. CDR3 protein: CASSQDLSDEQYV. The CDR3 DNA sequence: TGTGCCAGCAGCCAGGACCTTTCCGACGAGCAGTACGTC.